This passage covers 28 T cell receptor beta chains from one sample sequenced in a study of T cells in Graves' hyperthyroidism and ophthalmopathy. Regions amplified from RNA transcripts were the TCR beta CDR3 regions. A set of HTBI primers served as the primers for a first-round RT-PCR of the TCR CDR3. A single record per CDR3 protein comes from TCRdb applying MiXCR to the multiplex PCR reads. The sample includes 450,000 to 650,000 distinct CDR3 sequences, roughly a sixth seen only once; the top ten take roughly 15%. Sequencing was done on a sample of blood. The receptors stem from a woman under 30 with Graves' ophthalmopathy.

The chain uses TRBV11-2 and TRBJ2-3; D is unresolved. Germline assignment: CDR1 SGHAT and CDR2 FQNNGV. V was clipped by 3 bases and J by 6 bases, with 13 bases between them. CDR3 length: 14 amino acids. The CDR3 is CASSFSRTRDTQYF. The CDR3 nucleotides are TGTGCCAGCAGCTTTTCGCGGACGAGGGATACGCAGTATTTT.

This clonotype was detected a few times. This chain links TRBV12-3 or TRBV12-4 with TRBJ2-7, with 10 bases fitting TRBD2. Trimming cost V 6 bases and J 5 bases; bases outside gene matches: 10. CDR3 length equals 15 residues. The DNA for the CDR3 is TGTGCCAGCAGCCCTGGACTAGCGGAACGAGACGAGCAGTACTTC. Encoded protein: CASSPGLAERDEQYF.

This clonotype has only a few counts. The chain carries TRBV7-9 and TRBJ1-1; unclear D gene. V lost 5 bases and J 4 bases, leaving 20 bases between the germline ends. The CDR3 is made up of 16 amino acids. Germline CDR1 SEHNR, CDR2 FQNEAQ (reference sequence). The CDR3 bases are TGTGCCAGCAGCCAGTTCACTAGTTGGACGGGCACTGAAGCTTTCTTT. Amino acids: CASSQFTSWTGTEAFF.

J is TRBJ1-1 and V is TRBV29-1; D uncertain. The length of the CDR3 is 12 residues. Germline CDR1 and CDR2: SQVTM and ANQGSEA. With 1 base removed from V and 5 bases from J, the gap between germline ends came to 8 bases. The CDR3 DNA sequence: TGCAGCGTTGAAGGGGGTCAGACTGAAGCTTTCTTT. Its protein product is CSVEGGQTEAFF.

This clonotype came up many times. V gene TRBV28 combines with J gene TRBJ2-1; 9 bases fit TRBD2. The CDR3 sequence is 15 residues long. V was clipped by 5 bases and J by 2 bases; unmatched bases: 4. Germline V gene data show CDR1 as MDHEN and CDR2 as SYDVKM. Here the CDR3 reads CASSVIAGAYNEQFF. CDR3 coding DNA: TGTGCCAGCAGTGTAATAGCGGGAGCCTACAATGAGCAGTTCTTC.

This clonotype has a count of ten or more. This chain links TRBV3-1 with TRBJ2-1; unclear D gene. The CDR3 length is 13 residues. V was clipped by 4 bases and J by 8 bases, with 12 bases between them. Germline V gene lookup returns CDR1 LGHDT and CDR2 YNNKEL (reference sequence). CDR3 sequence reads: CASSPQEYDEQFF. Here the CDR3 DNA reads TGTGCCAGCAGCCCCCAGGAATATGATGAGCAGTTCTTC.

The chain couples TRBV18 to TRBJ2-1; TRBD1 aligns across 9 bases. The junction had 9 bases not matched to a gene; V was cut back by 3 bases and J by 12 bases. This CDR3 has 14 amino acids. CDR1 and CDR2 from the germline V gene are KGHSH and LQKENI. The CDR3 protein is CASSPGQGQGGQFF. In nucleotides, the CDR3 is TGTGCCAGCTCACCGGGACAGGGACAAGGGGGGCAGTTCTTC.

This clonotype was detected a few times. The J gene is TRBJ2-2, the V gene TRBV14; a possible D gene is TRBD1 (5 bases). V lost 2 bases to trimming and J lost 3 bases, with 7 bases between them. CDR1 is SGHDN and CDR2 is FVKESK in the germline V gene. The CDR3 has 14 amino acids. CDR3 sequence: CASSQQGYTGELFF. CDR3 nucleotide sequence: TGTGCCAGCAGCCAACAGGGTTACACCGGGGAGCTGTTTTTT.

This chain connects TRBV4-3 to TRBJ2-5, with 8 positions matching TRBD1. This CDR3 is 15 amino acids long. The germline CDR1 and CDR2 sequences are LGHNA and YSLEER. V lost 0 bases and J lost 7; bases outside the gene matches: 7. CDR3 protein: CASSQEQGVYGTQYF. The CDR3, as DNA: TGCGCCAGCAGCCAAGAACAGGGGGTTTATGGGACCCAGTACTTC.

Turning to this clonotype: A read error may explain this, as a much larger clone is one base away. V usage is TRBV28 and J usage is TRBJ2-2; D possibly corresponds to TRBD1 (6 bases). The germline gives CDR1 MDHEN, CDR2 SYDVKM. This CDR3 comprises 14 residues. Trimming shortened V by 7 bases and J by 3 bases, and 12 bases separated the two germline ends. CDR3 loop: CASTRTDYTGELFF. For the CDR3, the DNA is TGTGCCAGCACCAGGACAGACTACACCGGGGAGCTGTTTTTT.

V usage is TRBV12-3 or TRBV12-4 and J usage is TRBJ2-3; D not certain. This CDR3 spans 13 amino acids. V lost 5 bases to trimming and J lost 0 bases, with 6 bases between them. The CDR3: CASSRPSTDTQYF. CDR3 in DNA: TGTGCCAGCAGTAGACCTAGCACAGATACGCAGTATTTT.

Notes on this clonotype: A much larger clone lies a single base off, so this may be a read error. The chain combines TRBV7-3 with TRBJ1-2, with 7 bases that match TRBD1. Germline CDR1 and CDR2: SGHTA and FQGTGA. The CDR3 covers 14 residues. The CDR3 DNA sequence: TGTGCCAGCAGCCGAGGGACAGTTAACTATGGCAACACCTTC. This codes for CASSRGTVNYGNTF.

This clonotype occurred a few times. This chain links TRBV19 with TRBJ2-4, with 7 bases lining up with TRBD1. The V segment lost 7 bases and the J segment 0 bases; nucleotides outside the gene matches: 9. The CDR3 runs 16 residues. From germline, CDR1 is LNHDA and CDR2 SQIVND (reference sequence). The CDR3 loop is CASTPDRELAKNIQYF. For the CDR3, the DNA is TGTGCCAGTACCCCAGACAGGGAATTAGCCAAAAACATTCAGTACTTC.

At least ten counts were recorded for this clonotype. J is TRBJ2-7 and V is TRBV7-2, with unresolved D. This CDR3 spans 11 amino acids. Germline lookup yields CDR1 SGHTA and CDR2 FQGNSA. V lost 4 bases and J 5 bases, leaving 6 bases between the germline ends. The CDR3 sequence is CASSSDHEQYF. The CDR3 bases are TGTGCCAGCAGCTCCGACCACGAGCAGTACTTC.

Regarding this clonotype: At one end, the junction sequence differs from germline, possibly due to a read error. The CDR3 spells CAGSRGQSATEAFF. In nucleotides, the CDR3 is TGTGCCGGCAGCCGAGGACAGTCAGCCACTGAAGCTTTCTTT. This chain links TRBV7-2 with TRBJ1-1, with D possibly TRBD1 on 6 matching bases. The CDR3 is made up of 14 amino acids. Germline V CDR1 and CDR2: SGHTA, FQGNSA.

This rearrangement joins TRBV7-2 to TRBJ2-1, with 16 nucleotides matching TRBD2. The V gene's germline CDR1 is SGHTA and CDR2 FQGNSA. The CDR3 extends over 18 amino acids. V trimming: 7 bases; J trimming: 6 bases; junction bases outside the gene matches: 12. This chain's CDR3 is CASMPLGLAGGLGNEQFF. CDR3 DNA: TGTGCCAGCATGCCCCTGGGACTAGCGGGGGGGCTGGGCAATGAGCAGTTCTTC.

There are many counts of this clonotype. The V gene is TRBV2, the J gene TRBJ1-4; the match to TRBD1 covers 8 bases. The CDR3 covers 17 residues. CDR1 and CDR2 (germline): SNHLY, FYNNEI. Trimming removed 3 bases from V and 0 bases from J; junction bases left unmatched: 6. CDR3: CASSDVQGATTNEKLFF. In DNA form, the CDR3 reads TGTGCCAGCAGTGATGTTCAGGGGGCAACAACTAATGAAAAACTGTTTTTT. Full variable domain (rest looked up from reference TRBV2 and TRBJ1-4): EPEVTQTPSHQVTQMGQEVILRCVPISNHLYFYWYRQILGQKVEFLVSFYNNEISEKSEIFDDQFSVERPDGSNFTLKIRSTKLEDSAMYFCASSDVQGATTNEKLFFGSGTQLSVL.

At least ten counts were recorded for this clonotype. This chain joins TRBV5-1 and TRBJ2-7, with a weak D call TRBD2 (6 bases). Trimming removed 0 bases from V and 3 bases from J, with 10 bases in between. The CDR3 length is 14 residues. Germline CDR1 is SGHRS and CDR2 is YFSETQ. The CDR3: CASSLAGSGYEQYF. The CDR3 region has the DNA TGCGCCAGCAGCTTGGCCGGGAGCGGCTACGAGCAGTACTTC.

This clonotype has ten or more counts. This chain joins TRBV12-3 or TRBV12-4 and TRBJ2-5, with no clear D. The CDR3 runs 13 residues. Trimming removed 2 bases from V and 1 base from J, with 5 bases in between. The CDR3 sequence: CASSLFSQETQYF. The DNA of the CDR3 is TGTGCCAGCAGTTTATTCAGCCAAGAGACCCAGTACTTC.

The rearrangement joins TRBV19 to TRBJ2-7, with 10 nucleotides matching TRBD2. V was clipped by 2 bases and J by 3 bases; unmatched bases: 7. CDR3 length: 16 amino acids. Germline CDR1 reads LNHDA; CDR2 reads SQIVND (reference sequence). The DNA for the CDR3 is TGTGCCAGTAGTATAACATCTAGCGGGAGTTTCTACGAGCAGTACTTC. It is translated as CASSITSSGSFYEQYF.

This clonotype was detected a few times. The V call is TRBV6-1, the J call TRBJ2-3, with 8 bases fitting TRBD1. This CDR3 comprises 15 residues. The trim removed 5 bases at V and 4 bases at J, leaving 8 bases unmatched. From germline, CDR1 is MNHNS and CDR2 SASEGT. In DNA, the CDR3 is TGTGCCAGCAGTCATAGACAGGGGCGAGCAGATACGCAGTATTTT. It codes for CASSHRQGRADTQYF.

This clonotype was observed at least ten times. This chain uses TRBV20-1 with TRBJ2-5; D not certain. CDR1 and CDR2 (germline): DFQATT, SNEGSKA (reference sequence). The CDR3 sequence is 13 residues long. Trimming left V 8 bases short and J 0 bases short, with 13 bases between. CDR3 residues: CSPSGVYQETQYF. The CDR3 bases are TGCAGTCCCAGTGGTGTCTACCAAGAGACCCAGTACTTC.

With regard to this clonotype: A much larger clone lies one base from this, so it may be a read error. The rearrangement joins TRBV12-3 or TRBV12-4 to TRBJ2-3, with TRBD2 as a possible D gene (6 bases). The ends were cut back, 11 bases at V and 2 bases at J, with 20 bases in the middle. The CDR3 loop spans 15 amino acids. CDR3 loop: CAGTSGDRVTDTQYF. In DNA form, the CDR3 reads TGTGCCGGCACCTCGGGGGATAGAGTCACAGATACGCAGTATTTT.

The chain carries TRBV19 and TRBJ1-5, with 7 bases fitting TRBD1. Germline CDR1 is LNHDA and CDR2 is SQIVND (reference sequence). Trimming removed 4 bases from V and 5 bases from J; junction bases left unmatched: 5. The CDR3 loop spans 14 amino acids. CDR3 protein: CASSRQGGDQPQHF. For the CDR3, the DNA is TGTGCCAGTAGTAGACAGGGAGGCGATCAGCCCCAGCATTTT.

The gene calls are TRBV28 and TRBJ2-3, with 13 bases matching TRBD2. Trimming cost V 7 bases and J 5 bases; bases outside gene matches: 6. The CDR3 has 15 residues. In germline, CDR1 is MDHEN, CDR2 SYDVKM. CDR3 in DNA: TGTGCCAGCAAACTAGCGGGAGGGCCCGGAGATACGCAGTATTTT. It is translated as CASKLAGGPGDTQYF.

This clonotype was counted at least ten times. The V and J genes are TRBV6-2 or TRBV6-3 and TRBJ2-1; D is perhaps TRBD1 (6 bases). The germline V gene has CDR1 MNHEY and CDR2 SVGEGT. This CDR3 has 15 residues. V was pared by 5 bases and J by 5 bases, with 16 bases between. CDR3 sequence (DNA): TGTGCCAGCAGTCCTACCCTACAGGGAAACAATGAGCAGTTCTTC. Its protein is CASSPTLQGNNEQFF.

At least ten counts were recorded for this clonotype. CDR3 residues: CASSRDSANTIYF. The CDR3 DNA reads as TGTGCCAGCAGCCGGGACAGCGCGAACACCATATATTTT. V usage is TRBV3-1 and J usage is TRBJ1-3, with 7 bases identical to TRBD1. The J segment lost 7 bases and the V segment lost 4 bases, leaving 4 bases of the junction unmatched. Germline lookup yields CDR1 LGHDT and CDR2 YNNKEL (reference sequence). The CDR3 length is 13 residues. Full variable domain (outside the CDR3, taken from reference TRBV3-1 and TRBJ1-3): DTAVSQTPKYLVTQMGNDKSIKCEQNLGHDTMYWYKQDSKKFLKIMFSYNNKELIINETVPNRFSPKSPDKAHLNLHINSLELGDSAVYFCASSRDSANTIYFGEGSWLTVV.

The gene calls are TRBV12-3 or TRBV12-4 and TRBJ2-1; D gene uncertain. With 4 bases removed from V and 5 bases from J, the gap between germline ends came to 9 bases. The length of the CDR3 is 13 residues. The CDR3 region has the DNA TGTGCCAGCAGTTCGCGTCAGAACAATGAGCAGTTCTTC. This sequence encodes CASSSRQNNEQFF.